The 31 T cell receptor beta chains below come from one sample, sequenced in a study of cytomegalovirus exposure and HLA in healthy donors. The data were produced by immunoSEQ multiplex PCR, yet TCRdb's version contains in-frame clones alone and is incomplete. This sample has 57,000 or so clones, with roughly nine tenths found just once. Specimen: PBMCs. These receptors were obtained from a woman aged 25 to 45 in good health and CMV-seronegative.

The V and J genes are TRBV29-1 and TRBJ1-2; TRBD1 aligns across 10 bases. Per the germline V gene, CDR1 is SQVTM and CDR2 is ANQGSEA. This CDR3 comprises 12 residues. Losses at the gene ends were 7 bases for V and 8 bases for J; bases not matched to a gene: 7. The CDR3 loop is CSAGTGDMGYTF. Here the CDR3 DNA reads TGCAGCGCCGGGACAGGGGATATGGGCTACACCTTC.

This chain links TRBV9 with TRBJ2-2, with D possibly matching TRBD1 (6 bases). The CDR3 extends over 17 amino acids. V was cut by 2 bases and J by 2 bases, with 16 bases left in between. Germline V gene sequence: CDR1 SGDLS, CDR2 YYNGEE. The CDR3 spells CASSVFAGTLNTGELFF. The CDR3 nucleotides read TGTGCCAGCAGCGTGTTCGCCGGGACACTAAACACCGGGGAGCTGTTTTTT.

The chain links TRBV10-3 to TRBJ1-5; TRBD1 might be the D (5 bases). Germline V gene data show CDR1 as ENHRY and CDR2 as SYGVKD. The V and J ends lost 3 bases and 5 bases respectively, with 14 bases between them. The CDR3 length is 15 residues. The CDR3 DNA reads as TGTGCCATCAGTGACCCGGGGGAGCTTGATCAGCCCCAGCATTTT. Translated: CAISDPGELDQPQHF.

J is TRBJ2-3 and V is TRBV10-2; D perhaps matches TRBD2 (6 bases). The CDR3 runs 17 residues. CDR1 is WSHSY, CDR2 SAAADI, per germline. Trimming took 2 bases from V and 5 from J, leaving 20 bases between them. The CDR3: CASSETSGAGGIDTQYF. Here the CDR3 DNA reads TGCGCCAGCAGTGAGACATCGGGAGCGGGCGGTATAGATACGCAGTATTTT.

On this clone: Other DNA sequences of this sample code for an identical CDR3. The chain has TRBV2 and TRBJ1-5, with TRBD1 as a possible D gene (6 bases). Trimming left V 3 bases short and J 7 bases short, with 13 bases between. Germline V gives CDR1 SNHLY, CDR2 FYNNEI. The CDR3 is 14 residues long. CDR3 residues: CASSERAGEQPQHF. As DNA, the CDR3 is TGTGCCAGCAGTGAGCGGGCAGGGGAACAGCCCCAGCATTTT.

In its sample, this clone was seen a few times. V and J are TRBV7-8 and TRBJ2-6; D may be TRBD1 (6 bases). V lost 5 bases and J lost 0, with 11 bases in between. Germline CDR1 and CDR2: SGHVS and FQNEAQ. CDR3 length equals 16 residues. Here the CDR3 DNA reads TGTGCCAGCAGCCAACCCAGGGGCTCTGGGGCCAACGTCCTGACTTTC. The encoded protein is CASSQPRGSGANVLTF.

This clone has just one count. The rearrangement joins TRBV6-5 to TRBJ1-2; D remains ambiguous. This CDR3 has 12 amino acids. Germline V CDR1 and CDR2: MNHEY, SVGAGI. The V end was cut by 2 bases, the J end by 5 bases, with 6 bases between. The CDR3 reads CASSYTGYGYTF. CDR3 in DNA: TGTGCCAGCAGTTACACGGGGTATGGCTACACCTTC.

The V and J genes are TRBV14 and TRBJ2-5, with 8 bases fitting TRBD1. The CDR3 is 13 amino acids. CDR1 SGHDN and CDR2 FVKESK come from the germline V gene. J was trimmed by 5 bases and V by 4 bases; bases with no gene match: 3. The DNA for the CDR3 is TGTGCCAGCAGCCCTGGACAGGGCGAGACCCAGTACTTC. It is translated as CASSPGQGETQYF. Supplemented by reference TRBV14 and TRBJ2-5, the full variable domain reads EAGVTQFPSHSVIEKGQTVTLRCDPISGHDNLYWYRRVMGKEIKFLLHFVKESKQDESGMPNNRFLAERTGGTYSTLKVQPAELEDSGVYFCASSPGQGETQYFGPGTRLLVL.

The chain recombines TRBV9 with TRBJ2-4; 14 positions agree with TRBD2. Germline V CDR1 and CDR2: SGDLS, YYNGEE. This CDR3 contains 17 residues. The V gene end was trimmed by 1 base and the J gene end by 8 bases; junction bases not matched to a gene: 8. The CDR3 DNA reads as TGTGCCAGCAGCGTATCTGGGACTAGCGGGAGTTGGGACATTCAGTACTTC. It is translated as CASSVSGTSGSWDIQYF.

The CDR3 DNA sequence: TGTGCCAGCAGTGACGGGCGCTCTGGGGCCAACGTCCTGACTTTC. Protein sequence: CASSDGRSGANVLTF. The chain has TRBV6-4 and TRBJ2-6; no clear D. Trimming stripped 2 bases from V and 0 bases from J, with 5 bases between. The CDR3 is 15 residues long. Germline V gene lookup returns CDR1 MRHNA and CDR2 SNTAGT.

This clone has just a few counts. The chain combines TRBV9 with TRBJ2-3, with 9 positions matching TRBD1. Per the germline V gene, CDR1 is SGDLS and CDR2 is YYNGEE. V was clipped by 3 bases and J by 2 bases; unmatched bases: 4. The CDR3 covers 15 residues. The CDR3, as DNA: TGTGCCAGCAGCGCAGGACAGGGGATCACAGATACGCAGTATTTT. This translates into CASSAGQGITDTQYF.

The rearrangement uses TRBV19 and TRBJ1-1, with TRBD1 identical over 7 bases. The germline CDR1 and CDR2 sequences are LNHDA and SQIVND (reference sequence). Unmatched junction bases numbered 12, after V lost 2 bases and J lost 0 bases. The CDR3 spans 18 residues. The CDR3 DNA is TGTGCCAGTAGTATATCGCGTCTGACAGGGACTTTGAACACTGAAGCTTTCTTT. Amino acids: CASSISRLTGTLNTEAFF.

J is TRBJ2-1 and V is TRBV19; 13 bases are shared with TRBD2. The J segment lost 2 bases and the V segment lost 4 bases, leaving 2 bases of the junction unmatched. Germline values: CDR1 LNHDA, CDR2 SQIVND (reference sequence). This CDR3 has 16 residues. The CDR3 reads CASSNGLAGAYNEQFF. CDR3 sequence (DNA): TGTGCCAGTAGTAACGGACTAGCGGGAGCCTACAATGAGCAGTTCTTC.

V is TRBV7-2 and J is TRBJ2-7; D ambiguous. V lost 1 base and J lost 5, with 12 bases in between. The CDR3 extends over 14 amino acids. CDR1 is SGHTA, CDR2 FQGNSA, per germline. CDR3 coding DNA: TGTGCCAGCAGCTTAGTCCCGTATAGCCACGAGCAGTACTTC. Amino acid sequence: CASSLVPYSHEQYF.

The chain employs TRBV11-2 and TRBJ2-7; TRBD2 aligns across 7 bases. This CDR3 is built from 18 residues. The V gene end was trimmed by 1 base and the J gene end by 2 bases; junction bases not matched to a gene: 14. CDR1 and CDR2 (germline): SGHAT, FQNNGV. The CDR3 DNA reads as TGTGCCAGCAGCTTAGTCGGTGGTGGGCTAGCGGATGCCTACGAGCAGTACTTC. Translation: CASSLVGGGLADAYEQYF.

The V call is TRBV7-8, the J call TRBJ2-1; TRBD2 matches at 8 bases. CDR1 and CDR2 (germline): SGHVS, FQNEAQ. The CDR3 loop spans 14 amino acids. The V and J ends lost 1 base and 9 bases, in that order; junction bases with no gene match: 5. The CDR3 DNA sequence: TGTGCCAGCAGCTTAGGAAGCGGGAGTGGTGAGCAGTTCTTC. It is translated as CASSLGSGSGEQFF. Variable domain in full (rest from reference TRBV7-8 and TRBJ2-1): GAGVSQSPRYKVAKRGQDVALRCDPISGHVSLFWYQQALGQGPEFLTYFQNEAQLDKSGLPSDRFFAERPEGSVSTLKIQRTQQEDSAVYLCASSLGSGSGEQFFGPGTRLTVL.

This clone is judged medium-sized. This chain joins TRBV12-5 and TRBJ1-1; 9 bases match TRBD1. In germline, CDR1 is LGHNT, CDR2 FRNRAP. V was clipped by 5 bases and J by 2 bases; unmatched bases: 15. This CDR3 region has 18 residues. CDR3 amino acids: CASGRSPRDRVDNTEAFF. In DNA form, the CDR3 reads TGTGCTAGTGGTCGATCCCCCCGGGACAGGGTGGATAACACTGAAGCTTTCTTT.

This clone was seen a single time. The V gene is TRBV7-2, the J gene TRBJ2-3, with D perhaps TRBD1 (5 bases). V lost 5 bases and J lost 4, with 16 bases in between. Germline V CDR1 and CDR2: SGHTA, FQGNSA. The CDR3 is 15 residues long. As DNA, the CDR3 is TGTGCCAGCAGCCCCCAAGGCTGGGGCGCAGATACGCAGTATTTT. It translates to CASSPQGWGADTQYF.

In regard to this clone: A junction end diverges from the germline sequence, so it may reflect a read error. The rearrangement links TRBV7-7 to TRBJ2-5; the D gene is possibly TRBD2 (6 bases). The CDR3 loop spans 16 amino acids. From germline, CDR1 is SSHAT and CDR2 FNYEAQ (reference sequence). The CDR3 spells CASSLGRLLEQETQYF. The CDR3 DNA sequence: TGTGCTAGCAGCTTAGGGAGGCTACTTGAACAAGAGACCCAGTACTTC.

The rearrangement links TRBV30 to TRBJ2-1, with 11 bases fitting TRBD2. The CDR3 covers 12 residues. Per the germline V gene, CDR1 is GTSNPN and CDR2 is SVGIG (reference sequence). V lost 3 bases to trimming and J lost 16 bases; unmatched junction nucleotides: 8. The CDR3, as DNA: TGTGCCTGGAGACAAACTAGCGGGAGAAAATTCTTC. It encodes CAWRQTSGRKFF.

The CDR3 loop is CASSMASGISPRSQYF. CDR3 DNA sequence: TGTGCCAGTAGTATGGCTAGCGGGATCTCTCCCCGGTCGCAGTACTTC. V is TRBV19 and J is TRBJ2-7; 9 bases align to TRBD2. There are 16 residues in the CDR3. The germline gives CDR1 LNHDA, CDR2 SQIVND (reference sequence). J gave up 9 bases and V 3 bases, and 15 bases lay outside the gene matches.

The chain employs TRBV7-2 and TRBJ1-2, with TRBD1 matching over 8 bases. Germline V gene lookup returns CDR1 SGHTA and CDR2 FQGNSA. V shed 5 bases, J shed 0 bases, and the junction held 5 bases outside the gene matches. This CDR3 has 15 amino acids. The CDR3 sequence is CASSRTGLSNYGYTF. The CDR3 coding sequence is TGTGCCAGCAGCCGGACAGGGCTCTCTAACTATGGCTACACCTTC.

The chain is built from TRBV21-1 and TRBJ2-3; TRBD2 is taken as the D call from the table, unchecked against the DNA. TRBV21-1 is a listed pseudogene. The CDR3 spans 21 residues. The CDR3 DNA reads TGTGCCAGCAGCAAAGCGGGCGGGAGGGCCTCTGATGGCCCTCCCTGGTATACGCAGTATTTT. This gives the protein CASSKAGGRASDGPPWYTQYF.

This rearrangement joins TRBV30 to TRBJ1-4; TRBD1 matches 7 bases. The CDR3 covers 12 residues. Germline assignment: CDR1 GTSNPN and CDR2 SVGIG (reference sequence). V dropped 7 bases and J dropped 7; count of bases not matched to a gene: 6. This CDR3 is CAFNRQGEKLFF. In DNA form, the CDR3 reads TGTGCCTTTAACAGACAGGGTGAAAAACTGTTTTTT.

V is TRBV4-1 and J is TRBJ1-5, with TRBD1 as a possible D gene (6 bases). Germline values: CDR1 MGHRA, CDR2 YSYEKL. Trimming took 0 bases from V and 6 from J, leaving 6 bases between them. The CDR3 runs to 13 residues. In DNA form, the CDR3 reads TGCGCCAGCAGCCAAGAAGGGGGTCAGCCCCAGCATTTT. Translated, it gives CASSQEGGQPQHF.

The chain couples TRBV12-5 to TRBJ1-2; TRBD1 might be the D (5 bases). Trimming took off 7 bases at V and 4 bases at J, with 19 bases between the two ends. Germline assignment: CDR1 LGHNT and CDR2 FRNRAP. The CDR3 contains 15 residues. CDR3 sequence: CASDLDPTGPYGYTF. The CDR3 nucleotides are TGTGCTAGTGATTTAGACCCCACAGGCCCCTATGGCTACACCTTC.

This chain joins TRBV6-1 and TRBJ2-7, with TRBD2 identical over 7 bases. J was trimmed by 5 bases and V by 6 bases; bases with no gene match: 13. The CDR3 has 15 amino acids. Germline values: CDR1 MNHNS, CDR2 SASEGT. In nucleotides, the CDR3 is TGTGCCAGCAGCCCTTCTCGGGCGGGAGCCCACGAGCAGTACTTC. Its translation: CASSPSRAGAHEQYF.

CDR3 loop: CAWNAGVFLGLGGYTF. CDR3 nucleotide sequence: TGTGCCTGGAACGCCGGCGTTTTCTTGGGGCTTGGAGGCTACACCTTC. The chain employs TRBV30 and TRBJ1-2; D may be TRBD1 (5 bases). V lost 4 bases to trimming and J lost 8 bases, with 26 bases between them. The CDR3 is made up of 16 amino acids. Germline values: CDR1 GTSNPN, CDR2 SVGIG (reference sequence).

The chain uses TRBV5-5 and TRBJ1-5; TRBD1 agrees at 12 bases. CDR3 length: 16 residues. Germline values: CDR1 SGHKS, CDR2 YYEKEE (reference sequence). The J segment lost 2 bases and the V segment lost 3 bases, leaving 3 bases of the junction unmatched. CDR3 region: CASSWGTGGGNQPQHF. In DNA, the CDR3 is TGTGCCAGCAGCTGGGGGACAGGGGGCGGCAATCAGCCCCAGCATTTT. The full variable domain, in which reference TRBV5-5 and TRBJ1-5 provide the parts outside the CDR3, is DAGVTQSPTHLIKTRGQQVTLRCSPISGHKSVSWYQQVLGQGPQFIFQYYEKEERGRGNFPDRFSARQFPNYSSELNVNALLLGDSALYLCASSWGTGGGNQPQHFGDGTRLSIL.

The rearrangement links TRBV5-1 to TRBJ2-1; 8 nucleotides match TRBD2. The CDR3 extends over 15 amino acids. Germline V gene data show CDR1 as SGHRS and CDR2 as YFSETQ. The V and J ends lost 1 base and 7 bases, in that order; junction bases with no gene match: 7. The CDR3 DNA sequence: TGCGCCAGCAGCTTGAGTAGCGGGGAGTGGAATGAGCAGTTCTTC. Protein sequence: CASSLSSGEWNEQFF.

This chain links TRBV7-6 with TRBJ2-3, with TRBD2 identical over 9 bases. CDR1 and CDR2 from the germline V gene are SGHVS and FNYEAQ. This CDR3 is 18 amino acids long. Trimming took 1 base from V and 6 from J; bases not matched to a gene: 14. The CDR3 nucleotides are TGTGCCAGCAGCTTAGTCGGAGCGGGCGGGAGGGCTTATGATACGCAGTATTTT. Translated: CASSLVGAGGRAYDTQYF.